This entry concerns a single T cell receptor beta chain. The antigen remains unidentified. This entry is derived from a study of beta chain features in type 1 diabetes. The overall study: Healthy donors, compared against patients, showed similar age, gender and cell yields. Study-wide points: Shortening that was moderate but significant affected the TCRB CDR3s of Type 1 diabetes patients in all four CD4+ subsets.

The CDR3 runs to 15 residues. Losses at the gene ends were 1 base for V and 4 bases for J; bases not matched to a gene: 6. The germline gives CDR1 SEHNR, CDR2 FQNEAQ (reference sequence). Reverse transcribing all isolated RNA meant expressed TCRB transcripts were sequenced. Assay used: immunoSEQ multiplex PCR; TCRdb lists only in-frame clones, some missing. The sample yields a few hundred thousand clones, approximately 25% seen once. The chain is built from TRBV7-9 and TRBJ1-2; 7 bases line up with TRBD1. The TCR was taken from a young woman with type 1 diabetes. Sequenced sample: naive CD4+ T cells from blood. CDR3: CASSLGQGGTYGYTF. The CDR3 nucleotides read TGTGCCAGCAGCTTAGGACAGGGAGGTACCTATGGCTACACCTTC.